This section outlines one T cell receptor (beta chain) sequence together with its context. CDR1 is SNHLY and CDR2 is FYNNEI in the germline V gene. The CDR3 consists of 13 residues. The V end was cut by 4 bases, the J end by 7 bases, with 14 bases between. Grouping used clinical history reported by participants in a survey and questionnaire. In the original analysis: The assay estimated nucleated cells by amplifying reference gene primers. Clones were sequenced by immunoSEQ multiplex PCR, and TCRdb holds only the in-frame ones, with some missing. That table furnishes V, J and clone size, whereas the DNA furnished D and trimming. The sample has a few hundred thousand clones; around 84% are singletons. This sample stems from a study of blood T cell repertoires in COVID-19.

The V and J genes are TRBV2 and TRBJ2-7, with D possibly being TRBD1 (6 bases). Specimen: PBMCs or T cells enriched from blood (not recorded which). The receptor was isolated from a woman aged 40 to 50 with acute COVID-19. The CDR3 bases are TGTGCCAGCAGTGTGGACAGCTACCCTGAGCAGTACTTC. Translation: CASSVDSYPEQYF.